This passage covers 14 T cell receptor beta chains from one sample sequenced in a study of memory CD4+ T cells and cytomegalovirus serostatus. Only in-frame clones appear in the TCRdb table, and some are missing; sequencing was by immunoSEQ multiplex PCR. The sample has 61,000 or so clones, 80% seen once. The sort gate was single viable CD3+CD4+CD8-CD45RO+ cells for memory CD4+ T cells. The source material was memory CD4+ T cells from blood. The receptors were gathered from an adult in good health and CMV-seronegative. Some clones in this sample may be carry-over from other donors' samples.

About this clone: At one boundary the junction diverges from the germline segment, which might be a read error. The chain combines TRBV29-1 with TRBJ1-1; D is unclear. The CDR3 length is 10 residues. CDR1 is SQVTM and CDR2 is ANQGSEA in the germline V gene. CDR3 bases: TGCAGCGTTGCGGAGGCTGAAGCTTCCTTT. It encodes CSVAEAEASF.

The chain is built from TRBV7-2 and TRBJ1-6; no firm D call. Trimming took off 2 bases at V and 6 bases at J, with 11 bases between the two ends. CDR1 and CDR2 from the germline V gene are SGHTA and FQGNSA. The CDR3 loop spans 15 amino acids. The chain's CDR3 is CASSLRDGPNSPLHF. The DNA for the CDR3 is TGTGCCAGCAGCTTAAGAGACGGACCTAATTCACCCCTCCACTTT. Variable domain in full (rest from reference TRBV7-2 and TRBJ1-6): GAGVSQSPSNKVTEKGKDVELRCDPISGHTALYWYRQSLGQGLEFLIYFQGNSAPDKSGLPSDRFSAERTGGSVSTLTIQRTQQEDSAVYLCASSLRDGPNSPLHFGNGTRLTVT.

This clone was recorded many times. J is TRBJ1-2 and V is TRBV11-2; D ambiguous. Per the germline V gene, CDR1 is SGHAT and CDR2 is FQNNGV. Trimming took off 5 bases at V and 8 bases at J, with 15 bases between the two ends. The CDR3 is 13 residues long. The CDR3 reads CASSHRPATGYTF. The CDR3 nucleotides read TGTGCCAGCAGCCATCGTCCGGCCACGGGCTACACCTTC.

The CDR3 loop is CASSLQREGRAFF. CDR3 DNA sequence: TGTGCCAGCAGTCTTCAAAGGGAGGGGAGAGCTTTCTTT. This chain joins TRBV27 and TRBJ1-1; weak D call: TRBD1 (5 bases). CDR1 and CDR2 from the germline V gene are MNHEY and SMNVEV (reference sequence). CDR3 length: 13 amino acids. Trimming left V 5 bases short and J 10 bases short, with 17 bases between.

The chain joins TRBV9 to TRBJ1-1, with a possible D match to TRBD1 (5 bases). This CDR3 has 15 residues. Trimming took off 2 bases at V and 4 bases at J, with 15 bases between the two ends. Germline CDR1 and CDR2: SGDLS and YYNGEE. The CDR3 DNA follows: TGTGCCAGCAGCGTCGGGGGTCCGACGGGCACTGAAGCTTTCTTT. Translated: CASSVGGPTGTEAFF. The entire variable domain, with the rest obtained from reference TRBV9 and TRBJ1-1, is as follows: DSGVTQTPKHLITATGQRVTLRCSPRSGDLSVYWYQQSLDQGLQFLIQYYNGEERAKGNILERFSAQQFPDLHSELNLSSLELGDSALYFCASSVGGPTGTEAFFGQGTRLTVV.

Comment on this clone: A junction end diverges from the germline sequence, so it may reflect a read error. This chain links TRBV5-6 with TRBJ2-7, with TRBD1 matching over 8 bases. This CDR3 has 16 amino acids. Germline V gene lookup returns CDR1 SGHDT and CDR2 YYEEEE. As DNA, the CDR3 is TGTGCCAGCAGCTTGGCCGGGACAGGAGAGATTTTAAGCAAGCACTTC. Protein product: CASSLAGTGEILSKHF.

This clone has only one observation. The chain has TRBV7-3 and TRBJ2-1; D gene unclear. Looked up from germline, CDR1 is SGHTA and CDR2 is FQGTGA. V was shortened by 1 base and J by 6 bases, with 10 bases between the two germline ends. The CDR3 is 14 amino acids. For the CDR3, the DNA is TGTGCCAGCAGCTTAATGCCCCACGGCAATGAGCAGTTCTTC. This sequence encodes CASSLMPHGNEQFF.

The chain carries TRBV4-3 and TRBJ2-7; D is possibly TRBD2 (5 bases). Germline CDR1 is LGHNA and CDR2 is YSLEER. Trimming removed 2 bases at V and 6 bases at J, with 11 bases between. This CDR3 has 13 amino acids. This CDR3 reads CASSQIRGGEQYF. CDR3 coding DNA: TGCGCCAGCAGCCAAATCCGGGGTGGCGAGCAGTACTTC.

This clone has only a few counts. The gene calls are TRBV19 and TRBJ1-5; tentatively, D is TRBD1 (5 bases). CDR3 length equals 15 residues. In germline, CDR1 is LNHDA, CDR2 SQIVND (reference sequence). V was pared by 4 bases and J by 4 bases, with 14 bases between. This CDR3 is CASSRSGDRNQPQHF. The DNA for the CDR3 is TGTGCCAGTAGTAGGTCGGGGGATCGGAATCAGCCCCAGCATTTT.

J is TRBJ1-2 and V is TRBV7-9, with D uncertain. This CDR3 region has 14 residues. CDR1 is SEHNR and CDR2 is FQNEAQ in the germline V gene (reference sequence). The ends were cut back, 5 bases at V and 8 bases at J, with 18 bases in the middle. The CDR3 loop is CASSQTTWVFGYTF. In nucleotides, the CDR3 is TGTGCCAGCAGCCAAACTACGTGGGTGTTCGGCTACACCTTC. The complete variable domain, with remaining parts taken from reference TRBV7-9 and TRBJ1-2, reads DTGVSQNPRHKITKRGQNVTFRCDPISEHNRLYWYRQTLGQGPEFLTYFQNEAQLEKSRLLSDRFSAERPKGSFSTLEIQRTEQGDSAMYLCASSQTTWVFGYTFGSGTRLTVV.

As for this clone: Other DNA sequences within the sample encode an identical CDR3. The J gene is TRBJ1-2, the V gene TRBV5-1; possibly TRBD1 for D (6 bases). The V gene's germline CDR1 is SGHRS and CDR2 YFSETQ. V lost 0 bases to trimming and J lost 2 bases, with 11 bases between them. There are 15 residues in the CDR3. CDR3 sequence reads: CASSLERGANYGYTF. CDR3 DNA: TGCGCCAGCAGCTTGGAAAGGGGGGCAAACTATGGCTACACCTTC.

This clone was picked up a small number of times. The CDR3 protein is CASSSATGDEKLFF. The DNA of the CDR3 is TGTGCCAGCAGCTCGGCGACAGGGGATGAAAAACTGTTTTTT. This rearrangement joins TRBV5-4 to TRBJ1-4; TRBD1 matches at 8 bases. Germline V gene lookup returns CDR1 SGHNT and CDR2 YYREEE (reference sequence). Trimming removed 3 bases from V and 6 bases from J; junction bases left unmatched: 4. CDR3 size: 14 residues. Looking up the rest from reference TRBV5-4 and TRBJ1-4 gives the full variable domain: ETGVTQSPTHLIKTRGQQVTLRCSSQSGHNTVSWYQQALGQGPQFIFQYYREEENGRGNFPPRFSGLQFPNYSSELNVNALELDDSALYLCASSSATGDEKLFFGSGTQLSVL.

Only one count was recorded for this clone. The CDR3 sequence is CASSPPARFYGYTF. The CDR3, as DNA: TGTGCCAGCTCACCACCCGCACGATTCTATGGCTACACCTTC. The chain employs TRBV18 and TRBJ1-2; D not certain. Germline V gene sequence: CDR1 KGHSH, CDR2 LQKENI. There are 14 residues in the CDR3. Trimming left V 0 bases short and J 4 bases short, with 9 bases between.

V is TRBV6-1 and J is TRBJ2-3; TRBD1 might be the D (5 bases). The CDR3 consists of 13 residues. Per germline, CDR1 MNHNS and CDR2 SASEGT. With 7 bases removed from V and 3 bases from J, the gap between germline ends came to 11 bases. This CDR3 is CASNRAGTDTQYF. In DNA, the CDR3 is TGTGCCAGCAATCGAGCAGGGACAGATACGCAGTATTTT.